This TCR beta chain appears in the sequencing data of a study of T cells in Graves' hyperthyroidism and ophthalmopathy. Study-level points and caveats: Researchers found most expanded thyroid clonotypes above 0.001 in blood as well.

Amplification targeted TCR beta CDR3 regions from RNA transcripts. In the first-round RT-PCR of the TCR CDR3, the HTBI primer set was used. TCRdb processed the multiplex PCR reads anew with MiXCR; each CDR3 protein has one entry. The repertoire holds 610,000 or so distinct CDR3 sequences, with 35% to 55% as singletons. A word on this clonotype: Its antigen is unidentified.

Stable Graves' hyperthyroidism meant no ophthalmopathy progression within 18 months. Newly diagnosed hyperthyroidism patients aged 18 to 65 years had disease lasting under 2 months. Not enrolled were patients with uncontrolled infection, other autoimmune disease, pregnancy or lactation. The receptor was derived from a woman in her late teens or twenties with Graves' hyperthyroidism. Sequences were obtained from peripheral blood or thyroid tissue (not recorded which).

CDR3: CASSWRAGGVELFF. For the CDR3, the DNA is TGTGCCAGCAGTTGGAGGGCGGGAGGTGTGGAGCTGTTTTTT. The V call is TRBV12-3 or TRBV12-4, the J call TRBJ2-2; 8 positions match TRBD2. The CDR3 contains 14 residues. V lost 4 bases to trimming and J lost 10 bases; unmatched junction nucleotides: 8.